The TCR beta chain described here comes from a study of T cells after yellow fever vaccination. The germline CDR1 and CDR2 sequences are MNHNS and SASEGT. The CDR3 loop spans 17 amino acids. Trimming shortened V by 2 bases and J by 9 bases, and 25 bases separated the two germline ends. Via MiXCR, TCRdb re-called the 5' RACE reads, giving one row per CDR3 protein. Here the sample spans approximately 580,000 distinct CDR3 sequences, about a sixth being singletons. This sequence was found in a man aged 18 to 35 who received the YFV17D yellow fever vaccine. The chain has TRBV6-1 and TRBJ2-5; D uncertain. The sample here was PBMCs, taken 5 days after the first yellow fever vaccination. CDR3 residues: CASSEMVSPNFQLAQYF. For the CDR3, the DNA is TGTGCCAGCAGTGAAATGGTCTCACCTAATTTTCAACTGGCCCAGTACTTC.